This entry features one TCR beta chain sequence. The antigen is undetermined. The primer mix had 60 Vbeta and 13 Jbeta primers. TCRdb's copy holds only in-frame clones and misses some; the assay was immunoSEQ multiplex PCR. Among about 140,000 clones listed, 75% to 85% were seen once. This sample is part of a study of cytomegalovirus exposure and HLA in healthy donors. Study summary: Among the 398 donors who were genotyped, 81% fell in the genetic ancestry cluster that is associated with self-reported Caucasian donors. Regarding the study as a whole: Association with HLA alleles at 0.05 false discovery rate was found for some 18,000 TCR beta sequences in a later analysis. Reports state that TCR beta sequences accurately predicted most subjects' HLA-A and HLA-B alleles.

V was clipped by 5 bases and J by 4 bases; unmatched bases: 3. Germline V gene data show CDR1 as KGHSH and CDR2 as LQKENI. The length of the CDR3 is 15 residues. The sequence came from a female donor in good health and CMV-seronegative. Sequencing was carried out using PBMCs. This chain connects TRBV18 to TRBJ2-3, with TRBD2 matching 13 bases. In DNA form, the CDR3 reads TGTGCCAGCTCAAGGACTAGCGGGGGCGCAGATACGCAGTATTTT. Its translation is CASSRTSGGADTQYF. Variable domain in full (rest from reference TRBV18 and TRBJ2-3): NAGVMQNPRHLVRRRGQEARLRCSPMKGHSHVYWYRQLPEEGLKFMVYLQKENIIDESGMPKERFSAEFPKEGPSILRIQQVVRGDSAAYFCASSRTSGGADTQYFGPGTRLTVL.